This passage covers 13 T cell receptor beta chains from one sample sequenced in a study of cytomegalovirus exposure and HLA in healthy donors. Researchers ran the PCR with 60 Vbeta and 13 Jbeta primers. Method: immunoSEQ multiplex PCR; TCRdb's copy keeps in-frame clones and lacks some. The data show under 250,000 clones, approximately 80% seen once. Sample: PBMCs. All receptors derive from a male donor in good health and CMV-seronegative.

V gene TRBV2 combines with J gene TRBJ2-6; TRBD2 aligns across 13 bases. The trim removed 5 bases at V and 0 bases at J, leaving 4 bases unmatched. The length of the CDR3 is 18 residues. Germline CDR1 SNHLY, CDR2 FYNNEI. The CDR3 is CASSRTSGGPSGANVLTF. CDR3 nucleotides: TGTGCCAGCAGTCGGACTAGCGGGGGCCCCTCTGGGGCCAACGTCCTGACTTTC.

This clone was observed a few times. The chain has TRBV9 and TRBJ1-3; no clear D. With 2 bases removed from V and 0 bases from J, the gap between germline ends came to 9 bases. The germline gives CDR1 SGDLS, CDR2 YYNGEE. The CDR3 extends over 15 amino acids. CDR3 region: CASSVGSNSGNTIYF. The DNA of the CDR3 is TGTGCCAGCAGCGTGGGCTCCAACTCTGGAAACACCATATATTTT.

This chain joins TRBV5-5 and TRBJ1-1; D uncertain. The V end lost 2 bases, the J end lost 7 bases, and 24 bases lay between the germline ends. There are 17 residues in the CDR3. Germline-derived CDR1 and CDR2 are SGHKS and YYEKEE (reference sequence). The CDR3 nucleotides read TGTGCCAGCAGCTTAACCGCCGGGATGGACTTGATTGGTGAAGCTTTCTTT. It yields the protein CASSLTAGMDLIGEAFF.

The chain couples TRBV5-8 to TRBJ2-7; D may be TRBD1 (6 bases). CDR3 length equals 14 residues. The V end lost 2 bases, the J end lost 3 bases, and 12 bases lay between the germline ends. Per germline, CDR1 SGHTS and CDR2 YDEGEE. The CDR3, as DNA: TGTGCCAGCAGCTTACAGGGATTAGGCTACGAGCAGTACTTC. This encodes CASSLQGLGYEQYF.

This sequence joins TRBV5-1 and TRBJ2-2, with 14 bases matching TRBD2. This CDR3 is 18 amino acids long. The ends lost 4 bases at V and 6 bases at J; junction bases unmatched: 11. Germline V CDR1 and CDR2: SGHRS, YFSETQ. CDR3: CASSPAGTSGRAPGELFF. CDR3 DNA sequence: TGCGCCAGCAGCCCAGCCGGGACTAGCGGGAGAGCGCCCGGGGAGCTGTTTTTT.

The V call is TRBV9, the J call TRBJ1-1; no reliable D call. The germline gives CDR1 SGDLS, CDR2 YYNGEE. Trimming took off 3 bases at V and 4 bases at J, with 13 bases between the two ends. The CDR3 has 14 amino acids. This CDR3 is CASSAKVGATEAFF. DNA of the CDR3: TGTGCCAGCAGCGCCAAGGTCGGAGCCACTGAAGCTTTCTTT.

CDR3 amino acids: CASGGTGMNTEAFF. In nucleotides, the CDR3 is TGTGCCAGCGGAGGGACAGGGATGAACACTGAAGCTTTCTTT. V is TRBV5-5 and J is TRBJ1-1, with 9 nucleotides matching TRBD1. This CDR3 has 14 residues. Germline-derived CDR1 and CDR2 are SGHKS and YYEKEE (reference sequence). V lost 7 bases, J lost 0 bases, and 4 bases stayed unmatched.

On this clone: The junction differs from germline at one of its ends, possibly a read error. The chain uses TRBV7-9 and TRBJ2-7; 8 bases are shared with TRBD1. Germline CDR1 SEHNR, CDR2 FQNEAQ (reference sequence). This CDR3 contains 15 residues. DNA for the CDR3: TGTTCCAGCAGCTTACTTCAGGACAGGGCCCACGAGCAGTACTTC. It is translated as CSSSLLQDRAHEQYF.

The rearrangement joins TRBV7-8 to TRBJ2-7; 8 positions match TRBD1. J gave up 0 bases and V 5 bases, and 3 bases lay outside the gene matches. The CDR3 totals 14 residues. CDR1 is SGHVS, CDR2 FQNEAQ, per germline. CDR3 in DNA: TGTGCCAGCAGCGCGGACAGGGCCTCCTACGAGCAGTACTTC. Translation gives CASSADRASYEQYF.

The gene calls are TRBV28 and TRBJ2-7, with 11 nucleotides matching TRBD2. Germline loops: CDR1 MDHEN, CDR2 SYDVKM. The V segment lost 0 bases and the J segment 4 bases; nucleotides outside the gene matches: 5. The CDR3 is made up of 16 amino acids. CDR3: CASSLWTSGMSYEQYF. DNA of the CDR3: TGTGCCAGCAGTTTATGGACTAGCGGGATGTCTTACGAGCAGTACTTC.

This clone was seen once. V gene TRBV30 combines with J gene TRBJ2-5, with D possibly being TRBD1 (6 bases). Near its end, the DNA agrees better with TRBJ2-7, so the J call may be wrong. CDR1 and CDR2 (germline): GTSNPN, SVGIG (reference sequence). The CDR3 extends over 14 amino acids. The chain's CDR3 is CAWSRQGRFYEQYF. The CDR3 DNA follows: TGTGCCTGGAGTCGGCAGGGGCGGTTCTACGAGCAGTACTTC.

This clone was recorded a few times. The chain is built from TRBV6-1 and TRBJ2-7; D ambiguous. CDR1 and CDR2 from the germline V gene are MNHNS and SASEGT. V was clipped by 3 bases and J by 2 bases, with 8 bases between them. This CDR3 has 13 amino acids. The CDR3 region is CASSDRVTYEQYF. The DNA for the CDR3 is TGTGCCAGCAGTGATCGGGTCACCTACGAGCAGTACTTC.

The J gene is TRBJ2-4, the V gene TRBV21-1; the D segment call TRBD1 is taken from the table without a DNA check. TRBV21-1 is a pseudogene locus. The CDR3 covers 15 residues. CDR3 amino acids: CASRSGTSAKNIQYF. The CDR3 coding sequence is TGTGCCAGCAGGTCAGGTACCTCAGCCAAAAACATTCAGTACTTC.